This T cell receptor (beta chain) was profiled in a study of identical twins. Notes on the study in general: Those out-of-frame alpha sequences shared by twins showed an excess of low generation probability. Memory repertoires lacked the insertion deficit that abundant cord blood beta clonotypes showed. Models, which agreed with sharing between unrelated individuals, nonetheless underestimated the out-of-frame TCR alpha sharing seen in monozygotic twins.

There are 17 residues in the CDR3. Per germline, CDR1 SGHNT and CDR2 YENEEA. Between the trimmed V and J ends, which lost 4 bases and 2 bases, there was a span of 15 bases. TCRdb re-analysed the 5' RACE reads in MiXCR, keeping a single row per CDR3 protein. The sample has roughly 350,000 distinct CDR3 sequences, around 9.7% seen once; the top ten hold roughly 8.7%. As to this clonotype: The antigen is undetermined.

The sequencing sample was made of naive T cells sorted from blood. The chain joins TRBV11-3 to TRBJ2-6; D is possibly TRBD1 (6 bases). The TCR comes from a woman aged 50 to 60 in good health. CDR3 DNA sequence: TGTGCCAGCAGCTACCACAGGGTTTTGGCTGGGGCCAACGTCCTGACTTTC. Translating gives CASSYHRVLAGANVLTF. Supplemented by reference TRBV11-3 and TRBJ2-6, the full variable domain reads EAGVVQSPRYKIIEKKQPVAFWCNPISGHNTLYWYLQNLGQGPELLIRYENEEAVDDSQLPKDRFSAERLKGVDSTLKIQPAELGDSAVYLCASSYHRVLAGANVLTFGAGSRLTVL.